This T cell receptor beta chain was sequenced for a study of CD8 T cells in Susac syndrome. RNA in amounts of roughly 0.5 to 1 ug was reverse transcribed with random hexamers. MiXCR, applied by TCRdb to the immunoSEQ multiplex PCR reads, yields one record per CDR3 protein. The sample records about 130,000 distinct CDR3 sequences, approximately 94% being singletons. V was cut by 0 bases and J by 7 bases, with 12 bases left in between. The CDR3 consists of 14 residues. Germline loops: CDR1 LGHNA, CDR2 YSLEER. The TCR sequence derives from a human donor with multiple sclerosis. The sample consisted of CD4+ T cells from PBMCs. The chain couples TRBV4-3 to TRBJ1-2; D perhaps matches TRBD1 (5 bases). This CDR3 is CASSQEIRESGYTF. CDR3 in DNA: TGCGCCAGCAGCCAAGAAATCAGGGAAAGTGGCTACACCTTC.